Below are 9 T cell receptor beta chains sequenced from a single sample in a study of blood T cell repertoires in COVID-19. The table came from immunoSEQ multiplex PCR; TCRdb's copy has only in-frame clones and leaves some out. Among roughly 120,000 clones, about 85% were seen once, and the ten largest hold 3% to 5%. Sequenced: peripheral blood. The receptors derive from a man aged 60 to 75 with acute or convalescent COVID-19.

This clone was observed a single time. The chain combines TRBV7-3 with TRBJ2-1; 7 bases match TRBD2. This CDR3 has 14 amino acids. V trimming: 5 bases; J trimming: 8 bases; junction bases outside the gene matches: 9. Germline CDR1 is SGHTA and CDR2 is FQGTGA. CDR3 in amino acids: CASSLRGGVDEQFF. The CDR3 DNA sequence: TGTGCCAGCAGCCTAAGGGGAGGGGTGGATGAGCAGTTCTTC.

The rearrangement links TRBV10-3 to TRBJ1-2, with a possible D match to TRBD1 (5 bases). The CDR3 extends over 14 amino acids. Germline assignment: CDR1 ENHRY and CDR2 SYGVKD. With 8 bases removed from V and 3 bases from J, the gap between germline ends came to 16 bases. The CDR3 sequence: CAIAPGGADYGYTF. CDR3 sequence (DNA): TGTGCCATCGCGCCGGGAGGGGCGGACTATGGCTACACCTTC.

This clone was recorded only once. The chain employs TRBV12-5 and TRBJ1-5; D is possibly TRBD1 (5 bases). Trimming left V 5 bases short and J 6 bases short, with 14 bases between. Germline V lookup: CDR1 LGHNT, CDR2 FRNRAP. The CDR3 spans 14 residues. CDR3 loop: CASGPDGTLQPQHF. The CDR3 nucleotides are TGTGCTAGTGGTCCTGACGGGACTCTTCAGCCCCAGCATTTT.

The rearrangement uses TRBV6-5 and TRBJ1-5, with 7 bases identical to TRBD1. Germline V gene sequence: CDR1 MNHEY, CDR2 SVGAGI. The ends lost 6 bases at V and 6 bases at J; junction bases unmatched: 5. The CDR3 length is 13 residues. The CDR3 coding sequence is TGTGCCAGCAGCGGACAGGCCGGTCAGCCCCAGCATTTT. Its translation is CASSGQAGQPQHF.

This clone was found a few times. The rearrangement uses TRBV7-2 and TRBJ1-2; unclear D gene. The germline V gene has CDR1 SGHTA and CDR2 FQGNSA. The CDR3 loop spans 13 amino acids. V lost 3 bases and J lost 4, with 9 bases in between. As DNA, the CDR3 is TGTGCCAGCAGCTTCGCGGCTACCTATGGCTACACCTTC. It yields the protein CASSFAATYGYTF.

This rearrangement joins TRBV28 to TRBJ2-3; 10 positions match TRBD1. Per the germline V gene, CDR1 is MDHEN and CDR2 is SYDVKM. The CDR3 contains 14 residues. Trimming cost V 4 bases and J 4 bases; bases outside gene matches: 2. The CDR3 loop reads CASSSGQGADTQYF. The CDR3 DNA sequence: TGTGCCAGCAGTTCCGGACAGGGGGCAGATACGCAGTATTTT.

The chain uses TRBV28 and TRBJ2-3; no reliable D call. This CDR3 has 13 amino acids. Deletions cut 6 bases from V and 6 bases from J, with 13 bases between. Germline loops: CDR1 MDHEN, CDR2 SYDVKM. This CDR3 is CASREQWPDTQYF. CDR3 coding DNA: TGTGCCAGCAGGGAACAGTGGCCCGATACGCAGTATTTT. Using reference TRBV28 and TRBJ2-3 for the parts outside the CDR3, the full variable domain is DVKVTQSSRYLVKRTGEKVFLECVQDMDHENMFWYRQDPGLGLRLIYFSYDVKMKEKGDIPEGYSVSREKKERFSLILESASTNQTSMYLCASREQWPDTQYFGPGTRLTVL.

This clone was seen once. In nucleotides, the CDR3 is TGTGCCAGCAGCGTATACGGCGGGAGGGATGAGCAGTTCTTC. Translating it yields CASSVYGGRDEQFF. The rearrangement links TRBV9 to TRBJ2-1; 9 nucleotides agree with TRBD2. This CDR3 contains 14 residues. V lost 1 base, J lost 8 bases, and 4 bases stayed unmatched. Germline V gene lookup returns CDR1 SGDLS and CDR2 YYNGEE.

The CDR3 nucleotides are TGTGCCACCAGTGATTTGCCCCTTGGACTAGCGGGAGAAGGACAGCAGTTCTTC. This encodes CATSDLPLGLAGEGQQFF. The chain combines TRBV24-1 with TRBJ2-1; 13 bases match TRBD2. The CDR3 extends over 18 amino acids. V lost 0 bases to trimming and J lost 11 bases; unmatched junction nucleotides: 12. Germline V gene sequence: CDR1 KGHDR, CDR2 SFDVKD.